The 23 T cell receptor beta chains below all came from one sample that was sequenced in a study of T cells in Graves' hyperthyroidism and ophthalmopathy. RNA transcripts were the template for amplifying TCR beta CDR3 regions. The TCR CDR3 was amplified in a first-round RT-PCR using the HTBI primer set. Each CDR3 protein is one row after TCRdb ran MiXCR on the multiplex PCR reads. The sample includes approximately 720,000 distinct CDR3 sequences, roughly a sixth seen only once; the top ten take roughly a sixth. Sequencing input: blood. The receptors were sampled from a woman between 45 and 65 years old with Graves' hyperthyroidism that later progressed to Graves' ophthalmopathy.

This clonotype was seen ten or more times. The rearrangement joins TRBV13 to TRBJ2-5, with a tentative D call TRBD1 (5 bases). Germline V lookup: CDR1 PRHDT, CDR2 FYEKMQ (reference sequence). The CDR3 length is 14 residues. The V and J ends lost 6 bases and 2 bases respectively, with 13 bases between them. The CDR3 loop reads CASRKTAKQETQYF. Written as DNA, the CDR3 is TGTGCCAGCAGGAAGACAGCCAAACAAGAGACCCAGTACTTC. The full variable domain, with the rest looked up from reference TRBV13 and TRBJ2-5, is AAGVIQSPRHLIKEKRETATLKCYPIPRHDTVYWYQQGPGQDPQFLISFYEKMQSDKGSIPDRFSAQQFSDYHSELNMSSLELGDSALYFCASRKTAKQETQYFGPGTRLLVL.

As to this clonotype: This clone may be a read error of a much larger clone one base away. The V call is TRBV11-3, the J call TRBJ2-5; perhaps D is TRBD1 or TRBD2 (6 bases each). The germline V gene has CDR1 SGHNT and CDR2 YENEEA. This CDR3 comprises 15 residues. For the CDR3, the DNA is TGTGCCAACAGCCCAGTGGGGGGCGGAGTAGAGACCCAGTACTTC. This encodes CANSPVGGGVETQYF.

The chain carries TRBV28 and TRBJ2-7; D remains unclear. CDR1 MDHEN and CDR2 SYDVKM come from the germline V gene. The CDR3 sequence is 14 residues long. V was shortened by 6 bases and J by 0 bases, with 12 bases between the two germline ends. The CDR3 loop is CASSGTATSYEQYF. CDR3 nucleotides: TGTGCCAGCAGCGGTACGGCAACCTCCTACGAGCAGTACTTC. Full variable domain (rest looked up from reference TRBV28 and TRBJ2-7): DVKVTQSSRYLVKRTGEKVFLECVQDMDHENMFWYRQDPGLGLRLIYFSYDVKMKEKGDIPEGYSVSREKKERFSLILESASTNQTSMYLCASSGTATSYEQYFGPGTRLTVT.

This clonotype was detected many times. This rearrangement joins TRBV30 to TRBJ2-1; D possibly corresponds to TRBD1 (8 bases). Looked up from germline, CDR1 is GTSNPN and CDR2 is SVGIG (reference sequence). Trimming removed 4 bases from V and 9 bases from J, with 22 bases in between. The CDR3 is made up of 15 amino acids. CDR3 residues: CAWIPGGQGAREQFF. In nucleotides, the CDR3 is TGTGCCTGGATTCCCGGGGGGCAGGGGGCTCGTGAGCAGTTCTTC.

Regarding this clonotype: This may arise from a read error, as a much more abundant clone is one base away. The gene calls are TRBV5-1 and TRBJ2-2; 8 nucleotides line up with TRBD1. Germline V gives CDR1 SGHRS, CDR2 YFSETQ. J was trimmed by 6 bases and V by 4 bases; bases with no gene match: 8. This CDR3 is 15 amino acids long. The CDR3 DNA reads as TGCGCCAGCAGCCCCGGACAGGGTCGGTCCGGGGAGCTGTTTTTT. Encoded protein: CASSPGQGRSGELFF.

This chain uses TRBV7-6 with TRBJ2-1, with TRBD2 matching over 14 bases. CDR1 is SGHVS and CDR2 is FNYEAQ in the germline V gene. There are 15 residues in the CDR3. The ends lost 5 bases at V and 7 bases at J; junction bases unmatched: 4. The CDR3 nucleotides are TGTGCCAGCAGCCAGGGACTAGCGGGGGTTAATGAGCAGTTCTTC. It is translated as CASSQGLAGVNEQFF. Supplemented by reference TRBV7-6 and TRBJ2-1, the full variable domain reads GAGVSQSPRYKVTKRGQDVALRCDPISGHVSLYWYRQALGQGPEFLTYFNYEAQQDKSGLPNDRFSAERPEGSISTLTIQRTEQRDSAMYRCASSQGLAGVNEQFFGPGTRLTVL.

At least ten counts were recorded for this clonotype. Here the CDR3 reads CASSLGAPSTDTQYF. CDR3 DNA: TGCGCCAGCAGCTTGGGAGCCCCCAGCACAGATACGCAGTATTTT. The V and J genes are TRBV5-1 and TRBJ2-3; D not certain. The V gene's germline CDR1 is SGHRS and CDR2 YFSETQ. V was trimmed by 0 bases and J by 0 bases, leaving 8 bases between them. This CDR3 is 15 amino acids long.

In its sample, this clonotype was seen many times. This chain joins TRBV15 and TRBJ2-7; perhaps TRBD2 as D (6 bases). Germline values: CDR1 LNHNV, CDR2 YYDKDF (reference sequence). The CDR3 has 17 amino acids. Trimming took 2 bases from V and 3 from J, leaving 20 bases between them. The CDR3 is CATSRQLGTSRNYEQYF. The CDR3, as DNA: TGTGCCACCAGCAGACAACTCGGAACTAGCCGAAACTACGAGCAGTACTTC.

The genes are TRBV6-2 or TRBV6-3 and TRBJ2-1; D is perhaps TRBD2 (5 bases). Germline loops: CDR1 MNHEY, CDR2 SVGEGT. Trimming took off 6 bases at V and 1 base at J, with 16 bases between the two ends. This CDR3 is built from 16 residues. CDR3 nucleotide sequence: TGTGCCAGCAGCCCACTAGACACCAGGTCCTACAATGAGCAGTTCTTC. This encodes CASSPLDTRSYNEQFF.

Remarks on this clonotype: One base away lies a much larger clone, so this may be a sequencing read error. The rearrangement uses TRBV6-4 and TRBJ2-2; a weak D match, TRBD1 (6 bases). V lost 6 bases and J lost 1, with 12 bases in between. Germline CDR1 is MRHNA and CDR2 is SNTAGT. CDR3 length: 15 residues. The CDR3, as DNA: TGTGCCAGCAGCTCCGGGACACAGAACACCGGGGAGCTGTTTTTT. As protein: CASSSGTQNTGELFF.

This chain joins TRBV6-5 and TRBJ1-5, with D maybe TRBD1 (6 bases). Germline V gene lookup returns CDR1 MNHEY and CDR2 SVGAGI. The CDR3 sequence is 18 residues long. V dropped 4 bases and J dropped 0 bases, with 19 bases sitting between them. The CDR3 here is CASSFAGQLIYSNQPQHF. As DNA, the CDR3 is TGTGCCAGCAGTTTCGCTGGACAGCTTATTTATAGCAATCAGCCCCAGCATTTT.

The chain has TRBV4-1 and TRBJ2-1, with D perhaps TRBD2 (6 bases). Per the germline V gene, CDR1 is MGHRA and CDR2 is YSYEKL. V was clipped by 1 base and J by 6 bases, with 10 bases between them. The CDR3 runs to 14 residues. CDR3 coding DNA: TGCGCCAGCAGCCAAGTGGGGGGAGTCAATGAGCAGTTCTTC. Translating gives CASSQVGGVNEQFF.

This clonotype has at least ten counts. V usage is TRBV12-3 or TRBV12-4 and J usage is TRBJ1-1; tentatively, D is TRBD1 (5 bases). The ends were cut back, 6 bases at V and 11 bases at J, with 16 bases in the middle. This CDR3 comprises 12 residues. The CDR3 is CASSPPAGEAFF. As DNA, the CDR3 is TGTGCCAGCAGCCCCCCGGCGGGGGAGGCTTTCTTT.

The V gene is TRBV7-3, the J gene TRBJ1-3; the D gene is possibly TRBD1 (5 bases). The germline V gene encodes CDR1 SGHTA and CDR2 FQGTGA. V lost 3 bases and J lost 2, with 14 bases in between. This CDR3 spans 16 amino acids. Here the CDR3 reads CASSLRDVGTGNTIYF. Here the CDR3 DNA reads TGTGCCAGCAGCTTGCGGGACGTAGGAACTGGAAACACCATATATTTT.

This clonotype was seen ten or more times. The CDR3 DNA is TGTGCCAGCAGTTACTCACCAGGGTGGTACACAGATACGCAGTATTTT. Translating it yields CASSYSPGWYTDTQYF. V usage is TRBV6-2 or TRBV6-3 and J usage is TRBJ2-3; the D gene is possibly TRBD1 (5 bases). Trimming pared 0 bases from V and 2 bases from J, leaving 12 bases between. This CDR3 has 16 amino acids. Germline V gene sequence: CDR1 MNHEY, CDR2 SVGEGT.

Only a few counts were recorded for this clonotype. An end of the junction does not agree with germline; a read error may underlie this. The V gene is TRBV12-3 or TRBV12-4, the J gene TRBJ2-7, with D unclear. There are 11 residues in the CDR3. The CDR3: CASSLDERPHF. The CDR3 coding sequence is TGTGCCAGCAGTTTAGACGAGAGGCCCCACTTC.

This clonotype was counted between two and nine times. The rearrangement uses TRBV12-3 or TRBV12-4 and TRBJ1-1; the match to TRBD1 covers 11 bases. CDR3 length: 16 residues. Unmatched junction bases numbered 7, after V lost 6 bases and J lost 1 base. The CDR3, as DNA: TGTGCCAGCAGATCGGGACAGGGGGTGGGGAACACTGAAGCTTTCTTT. This codes for CASRSGQGVGNTEAFF.

At least ten counts were recorded for this clonotype. The chain carries TRBV12-3 or TRBV12-4 and TRBJ2-5, with unresolved D. The V end was cut by 2 bases, the J end by 7 bases, with 14 bases between. The CDR3 is made up of 14 amino acids. This CDR3 reads CASSLTETAPTQYF. The CDR3 DNA sequence: TGTGCCAGCAGTTTAACGGAGACCGCCCCGACCCAGTACTTC.

CDR3 loop: CSATLAGGPGTQYF. Here the CDR3 DNA reads TGCAGTGCAACGCTAGCGGGGGGACCGGGTACGCAGTATTTT. The genes are TRBV20-1 and TRBJ2-3; 11 nucleotides match TRBD2. CDR3 length equals 14 residues. Looked up from germline, CDR1 is DFQATT and CDR2 is SNEGSKA (reference sequence). V dropped 6 bases and J dropped 8; count of bases not matched to a gene: 10.

This clonotype showed up many times. The chain employs TRBV5-8 and TRBJ2-3, with 8 positions matching TRBD2. This CDR3 spans 16 amino acids. The trim removed 4 bases at V and 2 bases at J, leaving 9 bases unmatched. Germline loops: CDR1 SGHTS, CDR2 YDEGEE. This CDR3 is CASSEASGGYTDTQYF. The CDR3 DNA reads TGTGCCAGCAGCGAGGCAAGCGGGGGATACACAGATACGCAGTATTTT.

This clonotype was detected only a few times. V is TRBV29-1 and J is TRBJ1-3, with TRBD1 as a possible D gene (5 bases). CDR3 size: 12 residues. The germline V and J ends were trimmed by 7 bases and 4 bases, with 11 bases remaining between them. In germline, CDR1 is SQVTM, CDR2 ANQGSEA. The CDR3 region is CSAQGSGNTIYF. The CDR3 bases are TGCAGCGCCCAGGGATCGGGAAACACCATATATTTT.

In its sample, this clonotype was seen many times. CDR3 protein: CSASHRAGPDTQYF. DNA of the CDR3: TGCAGTGCTAGTCACAGGGCCGGACCAGATACGCAGTATTTT. The chain links TRBV20-1 to TRBJ2-3; tentative D call: TRBD1 (6 bases). The CDR3 runs 14 residues. Trimming removed 3 bases at V and 4 bases at J, with 14 bases between. Per germline, CDR1 DFQATT and CDR2 SNEGSKA (reference sequence).

CDR3 protein: CASIGVAGRPYEQYF. For the CDR3, the DNA is TGTGCCAGCATTGGCGTAGCGGGGCGCCCCTACGAGCAGTACTTC. The chain employs TRBV6-1 and TRBJ2-7; 8 nucleotides match TRBD2. CDR3 length: 15 amino acids. The V and J ends lost 7 bases and 2 bases, in that order; junction bases with no gene match: 10. Germline CDR1 MNHNS, CDR2 SASEGT.